This T cell receptor (beta chain) stems from a study of cytotoxic CD8 clonotypes in ibrutinib-treated CLL. At the level of the study: By median around 70 months, approximately twelve had progressed and about 14 stayed remitted; responses had been 2 complete and approximately 24 partial.

Clones were read by immunoSEQ multiplex PCR, and TCRdb kept only the in-frame ones, dropping some. The sample carries about 250,000 clones, 70% recorded once. In the case of this clone: Its specificity is not known.

Study-level findings and limits: Clonality increased with ibrutinib response but returned toward baseline at progression.

The specimen comprised PBMCs, sampled after 24 months of ibrutinib treatment. The receptor's source is a human donor with chronic lymphocytic leukemia.

The CDR3 region has the DNA TGTGCCAGCAGTGTGTCGACTGCCGCCGTAGCCTACGAGCAGTACTTC. Translating gives CASSVSTAAVAYEQYF. The V call is TRBV6-6, the J call TRBJ2-7; D is unclear. Germline CDR1 and CDR2: MNHNY and SVGAGI (reference sequence). Trimming left V 5 bases short and J 2 bases short, with 19 bases between. The CDR3 length is 16 residues.